This TCR beta chain is drawn from a study of blood T cell repertoires in COVID-19. Study details: Donors in the United States, Italy and Spain gave samples during acute or convalescent COVID-19. The analysed material was cDNA or gDNA that came from T cells, B-cell-depleted T cells, or PBMCs.

In the study's own analysis: Using reference gene primer amplification, nucleated cell counts were estimated. The table came from immunoSEQ multiplex PCR; TCRdb's copy has only in-frame clones and leaves some out. D and trimming come from the DNA, and the V and J calls and clone size come from that table. The table has fewer than 110,000 clones, less than 90% seen once. This CDR3 comprises 12 residues. From germline, CDR1 is LNHDA and CDR2 SQIVND (reference sequence). Trimming took off 7 bases at V and 6 bases at J, with 12 bases between the two ends. The source material was peripheral blood. The sequence was collected from a human donor in a cohort sampled during active COVID-19. J is TRBJ1-2 and V is TRBV19; a weak D match, TRBD1 (5 bases). The CDR3 loop reads CASNRAGNGYTF. In nucleotides, the CDR3 is TGTGCCAGTAACCGGGCAGGGAATGGCTACACCTTC.